There are a few counts of the clone carrying this TCR beta chain. CDR1 and CDR2 from the germline V gene are MDHEN and SYDVKM. Trimming removed 5 bases from V and 4 bases from J, with 17 bases in between. The CDR3 loop spans 16 amino acids. These data originate in a study of T-cell reconstitution after alpha-beta-depleted transplantation in children. Unique molecular identifiers were incorporated into the prepared TCRbeta library. TCRdb itself ran the PCR reads through MiXCR, one entry per CDR3 protein. The sample includes about half a million distinct CDR3 sequences, around an eighth of them seen just once.

Sequenced material: PBMCs from the stem cell graft donor, taken from the stem cell graft. This receptor was taken from a human donor who donated a stem cell graft to a child with combined immunodeficiency. This chain connects TRBV28 to TRBJ2-2; tentative D call: TRBD2 (6 bases). CDR3 DNA: TGTGCCAGCAGTCGACTGGGGGGTGGCCTCACCGGGGAGCTGTTTTTT. It is translated as CASSRLGGGLTGELFF. Drawing the rest from reference TRBV28 and TRBJ2-2, the complete variable domain is DVKVTQSSRYLVKRTGEKVFLECVQDMDHENMFWYRQDPGLGLRLIYFSYDVKMKEKGDIPEGYSVSREKKERFSLILESASTNQTSMYLCASSRLGGGLTGELFFGEGSRLTVL.